The sequence of this TCR beta chain was determined in a study of T cell responses to AZD1222 COVID-19 vaccine. The germline CDR1 and CDR2 sequences are SEHNR and FQNEAQ (reference sequence). The CDR3 spans 14 residues. V lost 7 bases, J lost 5 bases, and 7 bases stayed unmatched. Broader study findings: Donor demographics were predominantly white British with a female majority; clonal diversity may be underestimated.

TCRdb's table, derived via immunoSEQ multiplex PCR, lists solely in-frame clones and lacks some. The table has approximately 300,000 clones, almost 95% seen once. On this clone itself: Its antigen is still unknown.

This chain links TRBV7-9 with TRBJ2-2; 7 bases line up with TRBD2. The clonotype comes from an adult who received the AZD1222 COVID-19 vaccine. Sequencing was performed on peripheral blood, taken 28 days after the second AZD1222 dose. CDR3 coding DNA: TGTGCCAGCATCCTCACGGGGGGAACCGGGGAGCTGTTTTTT. Its translation is CASILTGGTGELFF. Variable domain in full (rest from reference TRBV7-9 and TRBJ2-2): DTGVSQNPRHKITKRGQNVTFRCDPISEHNRLYWYRQTLGQGPEFLTYFQNEAQLEKSRLLSDRFSAERPKGSFSTLEIQRTEQGDSAMYLCASILTGGTGELFFGEGSRLTVL.